The 4 T cell receptor beta chains in this list originate from one sample, sequenced in a study of blood T cell repertoires in COVID-19. The repertoire was sequenced with immunoSEQ multiplex PCR; TCRdb's copy has only in-frame clones and lacks some. The top ten hold 9.5% to 13% of the sample, which has 65,000 or so clones, over 80% seen once. Sequenced material: peripheral blood. These receptors all stem from a man aged 25-45 years with COVID-19, enrolled during active disease.

The chain joins TRBV4-1 to TRBJ2-5; TRBD2 is a possible D gene (6 bases). Trimming stripped 6 bases from V and 0 bases from J, with 17 bases between. This CDR3 spans 16 amino acids. The germline gives CDR1 MGHRA, CDR2 YSYEKL. Here the CDR3 reads CASRPRDSSYQETQYF. CDR3 nucleotides: TGCGCCAGCAGACCCCGGGACTCGTCGTACCAAGAGACCCAGTACTTC.

This chain connects TRBV6-6 to TRBJ1-3; D gene uncertain. This CDR3 region has 11 residues. The germline CDR1 and CDR2 sequences are MNHNY and SVGAGI (reference sequence). The CDR3 nucleotides are TGTGCGTACCTAGCTGGAAACACCATATATTTT. Its protein product is CAYLAGNTIYF.

The chain uses TRBV19 and TRBJ1-1, with 9 bases identical to TRBD1. Germline V gene data show CDR1 as LNHDA and CDR2 as SQIVND (reference sequence). Trimming removed 6 bases from V and 7 bases from J; junction bases left unmatched: 3. The CDR3 has 12 amino acids. CDR3 coding DNA: TGTGCCAGTAGGGACAGGGGCAGTGAAGCTTTCTTT. It is translated as CASRDRGSEAFF.

In DNA, the CDR3 is TGTGCCTGGAAGATCCGGGAGGGCCGATCAGATACGCAGTATTTT. Its translation: CAWKIREGRSDTQYF. This rearrangement joins TRBV30 to TRBJ2-3; 8 bases align to TRBD2. J lost 4 bases, V lost 4 bases, and 10 bases had no gene match. The CDR3 sequence is 15 residues long. The V gene's germline CDR1 is GTSNPN and CDR2 SVGIG (reference sequence).